The entry below describes one TCR beta chain. Its antigen is as yet unknown. The data belong to a study of cytomegalovirus exposure and HLA in healthy donors. The CDR3 extends over 14 amino acids. Between the trimmed V and J ends, which lost 3 bases and 2 bases, there was a span of 11 bases. Germline assignment: CDR1 SGHRS and CDR2 YFSETQ. Overall study results and limits: Researchers reportedly found TCR beta sequences accurately predicted most subjects' HLA-A and HLA-B alleles.

PCR used 60 Vbeta primers and 13 Jbeta primers. Clones were sequenced by immunoSEQ multiplex PCR, and TCRdb holds only the in-frame ones, with some missing. The repertoire holds about 150,000 clones, with 70% to 80% as singletons. This TCR was sampled from a human donor in good health. Source material: PBMCs. The rearrangement uses TRBV5-1 and TRBJ1-1; D is unresolved. In DNA form, the CDR3 reads TGCGCCAGCAGCTCTGACACCACAAACACTGAAGCTTTCTTT. It specifies CASSSDTTNTEAFF.